Sequencing of this T cell receptor beta chain was carried out in a study of T cell responses to AZD1222 COVID-19 vaccine. The CDR3 is 13 residues long. The V and J ends lost 3 bases and 0 bases respectively, with 7 bases between them. Germline V lookup: CDR1 SQVTM, CDR2 ANQGSEA. The study's findings and limits: Repertoire sampling was restricted to post-peak T cell response timepoints. Among the donors, most were white British and more were female, and clonal diversity was possibly underestimated. In the spike-specific TCR repertoire, nearly half reportedly target unmutated variant regions.

With regard to this clone: The antigen is not known.

Libraries were prepared by immunoSEQ multiplex PCR; TCRdb keeps only in-frame clonotypes and omits some of them. The table shows around 180,000 clones, with 87% occurring only once. This TCR derives from an adult in good health. The starting material was peripheral blood, obtained on day 0 of AZD1222 vaccination. The V gene is TRBV29-1, the J gene TRBJ2-3; D remains ambiguous. Written as DNA, the CDR3 is TGCAGCGTTGAGGGATTTAGCACAGATACGCAGTATTTT. It encodes CSVEGFSTDTQYF.